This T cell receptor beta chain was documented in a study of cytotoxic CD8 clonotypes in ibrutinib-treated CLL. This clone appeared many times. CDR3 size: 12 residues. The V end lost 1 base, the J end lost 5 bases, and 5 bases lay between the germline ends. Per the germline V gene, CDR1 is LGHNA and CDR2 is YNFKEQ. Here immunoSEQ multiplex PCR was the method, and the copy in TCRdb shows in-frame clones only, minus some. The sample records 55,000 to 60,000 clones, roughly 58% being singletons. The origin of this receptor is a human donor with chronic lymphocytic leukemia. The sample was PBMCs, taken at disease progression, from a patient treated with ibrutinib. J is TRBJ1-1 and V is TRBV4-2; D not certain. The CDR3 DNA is TGTGCCAGCAGCCAAGGACGAACTGAAGCTTTCTTT. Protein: CASSQGRTEAFF.